Listed here are 12 T cell receptor beta chains from one sample, sequenced in a study of T cells after yellow fever vaccination. One entry per CDR3 protein results from TCRdb running MiXCR on the 5' RACE reads. Among roughly 120,000 distinct CDR3 sequences listed, more than 6% were seen once. Here the sequenced sample was CD4+ T cells sorted from PBMCs, taken 9 to 10 days after the first yellow fever vaccination. These receptors were collected from a man between 18 and 35 years old who received the YFV17D yellow fever vaccine.

The table lists this clonotype with many counts. The V and J genes are TRBV2 and TRBJ1-1, with unresolved D. V lost 5 bases, J lost 4 bases, and 14 bases lay in between. Germline CDR1 SNHLY, CDR2 FYNNEI. CDR3 length: 14 amino acids. CDR3 residues: CASSTPPTSTEAFF. The CDR3 nucleotides are TGTGCCAGCAGTACACCGCCCACCTCCACTGAAGCTTTCTTT.

This clonotype showed up many times. The CDR3: CASSFRSSEQYV. The CDR3 region has the DNA TGTGCCAGCAGCTTCCGGAGCTCCGAGCAGTACGTC. The chain uses TRBV7-8 and TRBJ2-7; D is undetermined. CDR1 is SGHVS, CDR2 FQNEAQ, per germline. The V end lost 3 bases, the J end lost 6 bases, and 9 bases lay between the germline ends. This CDR3 region has 12 residues.

The V gene is TRBV5-1, the J gene TRBJ2-1; D is perhaps TRBD1 or TRBD2 (5 bases each). Germline CDR1 and CDR2: SGHRS and YFSETQ. The CDR3 loop spans 15 amino acids. V shed 4 bases and J shed 10 bases, with 21 bases lying between them. The CDR3 nucleotides are TGCGCCAGCAGCCTCTCACTTGGGGGTGTAAAGGAGCAGTTCTTC. Translation gives CASSLSLGGVKEQFF.

This clonotype was observed at least ten times. The V call is TRBV12-3 or TRBV12-4, the J call TRBJ2-5, with a possible D match to TRBD2 (6 bases). V lost 2 bases and J lost 1, with 8 bases in between. The CDR3 contains 14 residues. In DNA, the CDR3 is TGTGCCAGCAGTTTACGGGGGTTCCAAGAGACCCAGTACTTC. This gives the protein CASSLRGFQETQYF.

This clonotype was found many times. The chain uses TRBV12-3 or TRBV12-4 and TRBJ2-7; D is tentatively TRBD1 or TRBD2 (5 bases each). The CDR3 has 13 residues. V was clipped by 6 bases and J by 0 bases, with 9 bases between them. The CDR3 bases are TGTGCCAGCAGATTGGGGGACTCCTACGAGCAGTACGTC. Residues: CASRLGDSYEQYV.

At least ten counts were recorded for this clonotype. This chain joins TRBV5-1 and TRBJ2-2, with D perhaps TRBD2 (5 bases). Germline CDR1 reads SGHRS; CDR2 reads YFSETQ. The CDR3 contains 15 residues. The V end was cut by 4 bases, the J end by 5 bases, with 15 bases between. The CDR3 nucleotides read TGCGCCAGCAGCCTTGGCCGTTCGGGGACCGGGGAGCTGTTTTTT. It encodes CASSLGRSGTGELFF.

There are many counts of this clonotype. The gene calls are TRBV28 and TRBJ2-3; 8 bases align to TRBD2. Germline CDR1 and CDR2: MDHEN and SYDVKM. J lost 6 bases, V lost 5 bases, and 16 bases had no gene match. The CDR3 runs 17 residues. The CDR3 nucleotides read TGTGCCAGCAGTCCCACGGGGGGGGGTCCCGCAACTGATACGCAGTATTTT. Its translation is CASSPTGGGPATDTQYF.

Remarks on this clonotype: This sequence may be a read error, since a much larger clone differs from it by one base. CDR3 DNA: TGTGCCAACAGCGCCATTCAAGGCTACGAGCAGTACTTC. It yields the protein CANSAIQGYEQYF. J is TRBJ2-7 and V is TRBV7-9; D not certain. This CDR3 has 13 residues. Germline CDR1 reads SEHNR; CDR2 reads FQNEAQ (reference sequence).

This clonotype appeared many times. The rearrangement joins TRBV4-3 to TRBJ2-3; possibly TRBD1 for D (6 bases). The CDR3 spans 13 residues. Trimming cost V 2 bases and J 5 bases, with 8 bases left between them. From germline, CDR1 is LGHNA and CDR2 YSLEER. The CDR3 region has the DNA TGCGCCAGCAGCCAATCAGGGGAAGATACGCAGTATTTT. It codes for CASSQSGEDTQYF.

This clonotype showed up many times. The rearrangement joins TRBV15 to TRBJ1-1, with 10 bases identical to TRBD1. V trimming: 5 bases; J trimming: 7 bases; junction bases outside the gene matches: 4. Germline loops: CDR1 LNHNV, CDR2 YYDKDF (reference sequence). The CDR3 covers 13 residues. The CDR3 loop is CATSGTGVGEAFF. CDR3 nucleotide sequence: TGTGCCACCAGCGGGACAGGGGTTGGTGAAGCTTTCTTT.

This clonotype was observed many times. V usage is TRBV7-9 and J usage is TRBJ1-1; possible D gene TRBD1, 5 bases. The CDR3 is 14 residues long. CDR1 and CDR2 (germline): SEHNR, FQNEAQ (reference sequence). V lost 5 bases and J 0 bases, leaving 10 bases between the germline ends. As DNA, the CDR3 is TGTGCCAGCAGCCCGCAGACAGTGAACACTGAAGCTTTCTTT. Amino acid sequence: CASSPQTVNTEAFF.

This clonotype has a count of ten or more. V usage is TRBV2 and J usage is TRBJ2-5; possibly TRBD1 for D (5 bases). Germline CDR1 is SNHLY and CDR2 is FYNNEI. Trimming shortened V by 5 bases and J by 3 bases, and 7 bases separated the two germline ends. The CDR3 has 12 residues. The CDR3 DNA reads as TGTGCCAGCAGTTGGGGCGAAGAGACCCAGTACTTC. Translated: CASSWGEETQYF.